This entry is about one TCR beta chain. Its antigen is unknown. This sample stems from a study of response to subunit inactivated influenza vaccine. Whole-study results and caveats: Authors suggested seasonal influenza vaccinations each recruit few new T cells.

TCRdb redid the calling of the RT-PCR reads with MiXCR, one entry per CDR3 protein. Here the sample spans approximately 490,000 distinct CDR3 sequences, roughly 7.9% being singletons. Germline V gene sequence: CDR1 SGHRS, CDR2 YFSETQ. With V trimmed by 0 bases and J by 2 bases, 8 bases remained unmatched. This CDR3 region has 16 residues. This chain uses TRBV5-1 with TRBJ2-7; TRBD2 agrees at 7 bases. The input for sequencing was PBMCs from blood, taken less than 30 months after vaccination. This receptor was obtained from a man aged 45 to 70 who received an inactivated influenza vaccine. CDR3 sequence (DNA): TGCGCCAGCAGCTTGGGATCTAGCGGACCCACCTACGAGCAGTACTTC. It yields the protein CASSLGSSGPTYEQYF. The variable domain in full, completed from reference TRBV5-1 and TRBJ2-7, reads KAGVTQTPRYLIKTRGQQVTLSCSPISGHRSVSWYQQTPGQGLQFLFEYFSETQRNKGNFPGRFSGRQFSNSRSEMNVSTLELGDSALYLCASSLGSSGPTYEQYFGPGTRLTVT.